The clone carrying this T cell receptor (beta chain) was observed many times. What it recognizes is unknown. One entry per CDR3 protein results from TCRdb running MiXCR on the reads. The sample holds tens of thousands of distinct CDR3 sequences; more than 3% are singletons and the top ten take roughly a fifth. The source of the sample is a study of T cell repertoires in cytomegalovirus infection. Study context: TCR beta signatures that were public indicated CMV infection and matching HLA type.

The CDR3 covers 13 residues. Germline loops: CDR1 DFQATT, CDR2 SNEGSKA (reference sequence). The V end was cut by 2 bases, the J end by 2 bases, with 9 bases between. Whole-study results and caveats: Identification of carriers of CMV plus the relevant HLA was performed using cumulative public TCR beta family frequency. Dominating the ex vivo response were HLA-C-restricted CMV-specific TCR beta clonotypes.

The TCR comes from a human donor in good health (CMV status not recorded). Some clones in this sample may be carry-over from other donors' samples. The chain employs TRBV20-1 and TRBJ2-5; D call uncertain. The sequencing input was PBMCs. The CDR3 region has the DNA TGCAGTGCTAGAAAGGGCCTACAAGAGACCCAGTACTTC. Amino acids: CSARKGLQETQYF.